A single sample gave rise to the 19 T cell receptor beta chains below, sequenced in a study of T cells in Graves' hyperthyroidism and ophthalmopathy. TCR beta CDR3 regions were amplified from RNA transcripts. The TCR CDR3 was amplified in a first-round RT-PCR using the HTBI primer set. Using its own MiXCR run on the multiplex PCR reads, TCRdb lists one record per CDR3 protein. The profile shows hundreds of thousands of distinct CDR3 sequences, about 18% of them singletons. Sequenced material: blood. The receptors here all came from a woman aged 18-30 years with Graves' hyperthyroidism.

This chain joins TRBV7-2 and TRBJ1-5, with TRBD1 as a possible D gene (5 bases). V shed 5 bases and J shed 0 bases, with 11 bases lying between them. This CDR3 contains 15 residues. Germline V CDR1 and CDR2: SGHTA, FQGNSA. The CDR3 here is CASSLTVLSNQPQHF. CDR3 in DNA: TGTGCCAGCAGCCTGACAGTCCTTAGCAATCAGCCCCAGCATTTT. The full variable domain, rest sourced from reference TRBV7-2 and TRBJ1-5, is GAGVSQSPSNKVTEKGKDVELRCDPISGHTALYWYRQSLGQGLEFLIYFQGNSAPDKSGLPSDRFSAERTGGSVSTLTIQRTQQEDSAVYLCASSLTVLSNQPQHFGDGTRLSIL.

This clonotype was recorded a few times. This rearrangement joins TRBV7-9 to TRBJ2-7; 7 bases agree with TRBD2. This CDR3 contains 14 residues. Looked up from germline, CDR1 is SEHNR and CDR2 is FQNEAQ (reference sequence). The junction had 4 bases not matched to a gene; V was cut back by 5 bases and J by 0 bases. This CDR3 is CASSPWTSSYEQYF. The CDR3 DNA follows: TGTGCCAGCAGCCCTTGGACTAGCTCCTACGAGCAGTACTTC.

This chain uses TRBV6-5 with TRBJ2-1; 9 positions agree with TRBD2. Germline V gene sequence: CDR1 MNHEY, CDR2 SVGAGI. This CDR3 has 17 amino acids. V lost 2 bases and J lost 7; bases outside the gene matches: 12. This chain's CDR3 is CASSYGGGAVLRNEQFF. In nucleotides, the CDR3 is TGTGCCAGCAGTTACGGCGGGGGGGCCGTACTGCGAAATGAGCAGTTCTTC.

The chain recombines TRBV29-1 with TRBJ1-2, with 9 bases matching TRBD1. CDR3 length: 12 amino acids. V dropped 4 bases and J dropped 14; count of bases not matched to a gene: 11. CDR1 and CDR2 (germline): SQVTM, ANQGSEA. Written as DNA, the CDR3 is TGCAGCGTTGGTTCAACGGACAGGGGCAAGACCTTC. The encoded protein is CSVGSTDRGKTF.

As concerns this clonotype: A junction boundary mismatches the germline segment, possibly from a read error. The chain couples TRBV30 to TRBJ2-7; perhaps TRBD2 as D (5 bases). The germline CDR1 and CDR2 sequences are GTSNPN and SVGIG (reference sequence). The CDR3 runs 15 residues. The CDR3 DNA follows: TGTGCCTGGAGAGCTAGCCCTATAGGAGGCTACGATCAGTACTTC. Residues: CAWRASPIGGYDQYF. Using reference TRBV30 and TRBJ2-7 for the parts outside the CDR3, the full variable domain is SQTIHQWPATLVQPVGSPLSLECTVEGTSNPNLYWYRQAAGRGLQLLFYSVGIGQISSEVPQNLSASRPQDRQFILSSKKLLLSDSGFYLCAWRASPIGGYDQYFGPGTRLTVT.

The chain has TRBV6-1 and TRBJ1-6; 8 nucleotides line up with TRBD1. The junction had 3 bases not matched to a gene; V was cut back by 6 bases and J by 2 bases. The CDR3 covers 15 residues. CDR1 and CDR2 from the germline V gene are MNHNS and SASEGT. The CDR3 DNA sequence: TGTGCCAGCAGGCAGGGGGCCACCTATAATTCACCCCTCCACTTT. It yields the protein CASRQGATYNSPLHF.

This clonotype was observed at least ten times. The V call is TRBV5-1, the J call TRBJ2-7; D gene ambiguous. This CDR3 is built from 14 residues. Per the germline V gene, CDR1 is SGHRS and CDR2 is YFSETQ. Trimming pared 0 bases from V and 3 bases from J, leaving 10 bases between. CDR3 nucleotide sequence: TGCGCCAGCAGCTTGGCCAGTCAAATCTACGAGCAGTACTTC. Its translation: CASSLASQIYEQYF.

This clonotype was counted many times. The rearrangement links TRBV7-9 to TRBJ1-1, with 8 bases aligning to TRBD1. The V segment lost 4 bases and the J segment 5 bases; nucleotides outside the gene matches: 6. This CDR3 region has 14 residues. Germline loops: CDR1 SEHNR, CDR2 FQNEAQ (reference sequence). The CDR3 bases are TGTGCCAGCAGCTCCTGGGACAGGAGGACTGAAGCTTTCTTT. Protein: CASSSWDRRTEAFF.

Worth noting for this clonotype: Its ends do not fully match the called genes, so a read error is possible. CDR3 residues: CASSYSSTSDTEAFF. In nucleotides, the CDR3 is TGTGCCAGCAGCTACTCCTCGACGAGCGACACTGAAGCTTTCTTT. The chain links TRBV6-2 or TRBV6-3 to TRBJ1-1; no clear D. The CDR3 spans 15 residues. Germline loops: CDR1 MNHEY, CDR2 SVGEGT.

The rearrangement links TRBV13 to TRBJ1-1; tentatively, D is TRBD1 (5 bases). Germline V gives CDR1 PRHDT, CDR2 FYEKMQ (reference sequence). The V gene lost 5 bases and the J gene lost 4 bases, with 11 bases spanning the gap. The CDR3 length is 13 residues. In nucleotides, the CDR3 is TGTGCCAGCAGCGTCCAGGGTCCCACTGAAGCTTTCTTT. Translating it yields CASSVQGPTEAFF. The variable domain in full, completed from reference TRBV13 and TRBJ1-1, reads AAGVIQSPRHLIKEKRETATLKCYPIPRHDTVYWYQQGPGQDPQFLISFYEKMQSDKGSIPDRFSAQQFSDYHSELNMSSLELGDSALYFCASSVQGPTEAFFGQGTRLTVV.

In its sample, this clonotype was seen many times. The V gene is TRBV15, the J gene TRBJ2-7, with D possibly matching TRBD1 (5 bases). The ends were cut back, 3 bases at V and 0 bases at J, with 12 bases in the middle. The CDR3 has 15 amino acids. Germline CDR1 and CDR2: LNHNV and YYDKDF (reference sequence). CDR3 in DNA: TGTGCCACCAGCAGTACGACAGTTAGCTCCTACGAGCAGTACTTC. Translated, it gives CATSSTTVSSYEQYF.

This clonotype showed up many times. The rearrangement joins TRBV12-3 or TRBV12-4 to TRBJ1-2; 9 nucleotides match TRBD1. The CDR3 is made up of 16 amino acids. Trimming took 7 bases from V and 8 from J; bases not matched to a gene: 17. CDR3 amino acids: CASNLYLGQGYGGYTF. The CDR3 coding sequence is TGTGCCAGCAACCTATACCTAGGACAGGGGTACGGGGGCTACACCTTC.

The J gene is TRBJ1-1, the V gene TRBV29-1; D is ambiguous. The CDR3 runs 12 residues. Germline-derived CDR1 and CDR2 are SQVTM and ANQGSEA. The V and J ends lost 4 bases and 1 base respectively, with 7 bases between them. The CDR3 here is CSVGFGNTEAFF. As DNA, the CDR3 is TGCAGCGTTGGGTTTGGGAACACTGAAGCTTTCTTT.

The chain is built from TRBV5-1 and TRBJ2-7; TRBD1 matches at 10 bases. Germline CDR1 is SGHRS and CDR2 is YFSETQ. There are 15 residues in the CDR3. Germline trimming cut 10 bases from V and 0 bases from J; bases unmatched to any gene: 10. As DNA, the CDR3 is TGCGCCTCGAGCGGCGGGACAGGGGCCTCCTACGAGCAGTACTTC. Its translation is CASSGGTGASYEQYF.

This clonotype was detected once. This likely comes from a read error, as the CDR3 has no conserved phenylalanine or tryptophan at its end. The chain is built from TRBV14 and TRBJ1-2; no clear D. This CDR3 has 15 residues. CDR1 is SGHDN and CDR2 is FVKESK in the germline V gene. Trimming pared 0 bases from V and 7 bases from J, leaving 15 bases between. CDR3: CASSQDVRGSGGYTV. CDR3 DNA sequence: TGTGCCAGCAGCCAAGATGTGAGAGGGTCGGGTGGCTACACCGTC.

This clonotype was detected only a few times. The chain recombines TRBV6-5 with TRBJ2-4, with D tentatively TRBD2 (6 bases). The CDR3 is made up of 16 amino acids. In germline, CDR1 is MNHEY, CDR2 SVGAGI. Trimming removed 4 bases at V and 0 bases at J, with 13 bases between. The CDR3 spells CASSFSGAIAKNIQYF. In DNA form, the CDR3 reads TGTGCCAGCAGTTTTAGCGGCGCTATAGCCAAAAACATTCAGTACTTC.

Ten or more counts support this clonotype. The J gene is TRBJ2-7, the V gene TRBV5-1; D is perhaps TRBD1 (6 bases). CDR3 length equals 16 residues. Looked up from germline, CDR1 is SGHRS and CDR2 is YFSETQ. Between the trimmed V and J ends, which lost 1 base and 5 bases, there was a span of 19 bases. CDR3 DNA: TGCGCCAGCAGCTTGAGCCCAGGGGTTAATGGAAACGAGCAGTACTTC. As protein: CASSLSPGVNGNEQYF.

This clonotype was found many times. The chain uses TRBV20-1 and TRBJ2-7; maybe TRBD1 (6 bases). The CDR3 loop spans 15 amino acids. The V and J ends lost 5 bases and 2 bases respectively, with 19 bases between them. CDR1 is DFQATT, CDR2 SNEGSKA, per germline (reference sequence). The chain's CDR3 is CSAGLLDSGPYEQYF. The CDR3, as DNA: TGCAGTGCTGGATTATTGGACAGCGGCCCCTACGAGCAGTACTTC.

This clonotype was found many times. This chain connects TRBV6-5 to TRBJ1-2, with D perhaps TRBD1 (5 bases). This CDR3 comprises 15 residues. V lost 0 bases and J lost 2, with 10 bases in between. Germline assignment: CDR1 MNHEY and CDR2 SVGAGI. CDR3 sequence: CASSYSIRDNYGYTF. CDR3 bases: TGTGCCAGCAGTTACTCGATTCGGGACAACTATGGCTACACCTTC.